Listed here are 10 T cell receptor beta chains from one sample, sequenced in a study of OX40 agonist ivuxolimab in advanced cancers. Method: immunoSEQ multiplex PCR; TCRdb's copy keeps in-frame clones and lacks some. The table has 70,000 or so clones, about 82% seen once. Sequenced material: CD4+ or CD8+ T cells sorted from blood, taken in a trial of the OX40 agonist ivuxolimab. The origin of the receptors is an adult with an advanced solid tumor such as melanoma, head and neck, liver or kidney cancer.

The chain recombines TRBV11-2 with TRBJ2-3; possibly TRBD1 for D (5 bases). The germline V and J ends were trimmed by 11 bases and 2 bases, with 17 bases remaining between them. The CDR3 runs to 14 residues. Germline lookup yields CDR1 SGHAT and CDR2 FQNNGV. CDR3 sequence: CACGPDRITDTQYF. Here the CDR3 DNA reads TGTGCCTGCGGCCCCGACAGAATCACAGATACGCAGTATTTT.

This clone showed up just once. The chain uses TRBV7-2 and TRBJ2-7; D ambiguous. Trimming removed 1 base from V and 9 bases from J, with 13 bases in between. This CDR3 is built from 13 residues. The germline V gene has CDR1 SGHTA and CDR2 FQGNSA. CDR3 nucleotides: TGTGCCAGCAGCTTAGATTCCGGGTTCGGGCAGTACTTC. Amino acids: CASSLDSGFGQYF. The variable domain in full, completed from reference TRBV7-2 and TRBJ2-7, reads GAGVSQSPSNKVTEKGKDVELRCDPISGHTALYWYRQSLGQGLEFLIYFQGNSAPDKSGLPSDRFSAERTGGSVSTLTIQRTQQEDSAVYLCASSLDSGFGQYFGPGTRLTVT.

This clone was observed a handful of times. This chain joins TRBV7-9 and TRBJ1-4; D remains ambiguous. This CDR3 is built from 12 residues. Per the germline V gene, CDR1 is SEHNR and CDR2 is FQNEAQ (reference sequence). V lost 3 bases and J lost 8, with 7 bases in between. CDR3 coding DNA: TGTGCCAGCAGCTTCCCGGGGGAAAAACTGTTTTTT. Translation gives CASSFPGEKLFF. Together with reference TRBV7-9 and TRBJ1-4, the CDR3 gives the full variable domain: DTGVSQNPRHKITKRGQNVTFRCDPISEHNRLYWYRQTLGQGPEFLTYFQNEAQLEKSRLLSDRFSAERPKGSFSTLEIQRTEQGDSAMYLCASSFPGEKLFFGSGTQLSVL.

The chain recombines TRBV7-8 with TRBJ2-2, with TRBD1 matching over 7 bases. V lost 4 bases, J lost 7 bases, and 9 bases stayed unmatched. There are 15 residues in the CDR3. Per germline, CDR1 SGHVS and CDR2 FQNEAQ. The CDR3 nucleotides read TGTGCCAGCAGCTCCCTGAGGGGGCGAAGCGGGGAGCTGTTTTTT. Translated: CASSSLRGRSGELFF.

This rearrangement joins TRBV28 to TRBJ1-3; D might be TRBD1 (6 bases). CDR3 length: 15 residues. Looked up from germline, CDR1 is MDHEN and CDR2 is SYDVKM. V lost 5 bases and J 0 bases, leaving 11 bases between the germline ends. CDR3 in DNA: TGTGCCAGCAGTGACAGGTTCCGCTCTGGAAACACCATATATTTT. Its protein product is CASSDRFRSGNTIYF.

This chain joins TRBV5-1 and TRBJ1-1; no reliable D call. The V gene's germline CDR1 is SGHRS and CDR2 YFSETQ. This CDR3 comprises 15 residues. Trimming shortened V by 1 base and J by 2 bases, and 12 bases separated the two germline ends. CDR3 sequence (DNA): TGCGCCAGCAGCTTGACGACGTGGGGAAACACTGAAGCTTTCTTT. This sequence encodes CASSLTTWGNTEAFF.

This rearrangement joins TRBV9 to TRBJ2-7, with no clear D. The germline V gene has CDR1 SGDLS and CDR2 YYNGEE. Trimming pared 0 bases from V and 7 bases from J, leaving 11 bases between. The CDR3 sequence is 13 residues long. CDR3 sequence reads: CASSVGVSREQYF. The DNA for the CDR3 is TGTGCCAGCAGCGTAGGGGTGAGCAGAGAGCAGTACTTC. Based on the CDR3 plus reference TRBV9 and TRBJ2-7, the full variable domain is DSGVTQTPKHLITATGQRVTLRCSPRSGDLSVYWYQQSLDQGLQFLIQYYNGEERAKGNILERFSAQQFPDLHSELNLSSLELGDSALYFCASSVGVSREQYFGPGTRLTVT.

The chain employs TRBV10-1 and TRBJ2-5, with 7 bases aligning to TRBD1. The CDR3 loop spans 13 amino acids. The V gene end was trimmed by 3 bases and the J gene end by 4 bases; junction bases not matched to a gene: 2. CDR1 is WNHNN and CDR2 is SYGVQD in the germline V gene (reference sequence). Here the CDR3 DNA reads TGCGCCAGCAGTGAAGCAGGGGGAGAGACCCAGTACTTC. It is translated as CASSEAGGETQYF.

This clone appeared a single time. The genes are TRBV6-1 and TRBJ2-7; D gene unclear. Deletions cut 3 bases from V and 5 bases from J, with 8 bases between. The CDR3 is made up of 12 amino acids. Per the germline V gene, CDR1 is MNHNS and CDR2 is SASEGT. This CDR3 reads CASSEVADEQYF. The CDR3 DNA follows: TGTGCCAGCAGTGAGGTGGCGGACGAGCAGTACTTC.

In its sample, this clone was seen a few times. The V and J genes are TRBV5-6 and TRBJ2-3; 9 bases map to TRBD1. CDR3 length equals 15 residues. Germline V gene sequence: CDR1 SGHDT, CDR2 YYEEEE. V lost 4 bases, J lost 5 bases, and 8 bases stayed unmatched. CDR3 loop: CASSSGQGWGDTQYF. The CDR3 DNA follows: TGTGCCAGCAGCAGCGGACAGGGGTGGGGAGATACGCAGTATTTT.